This record concerns one T cell receptor beta chain sequence. These data are taken from a study of blood T cells in healthy people across ages. Overall study: About one barcoded beta molecule per two T cells was captured by template switching.

A second PCR of 7 to 11 cycles used a sample-barcoded 5' primer and a J-beta primer mix. TCRdb re-called the 5' RACE reads through MiXCR, storing one row per CDR3 protein. Of some 1 million distinct CDR3 sequences detected, less than 50% appear once; the ten largest clones hold around 18%. Trimming left V 7 bases short and J 4 bases short, with 13 bases between. The CDR3 spans 13 residues. Germline V gene data show CDR1 as MNHNS and CDR2 as SASEGT. The genes are TRBV6-1 and TRBJ1-1; D possibly corresponds to TRBD1 (6 bases). The sample consisted of blood. The sequence was collected from a woman in her sixties or seventies in good health. CDR3 residues: CASTPTRGTEAFF. DNA for the CDR3: TGTGCCAGCACCCCTACCAGGGGCACTGAAGCTTTCTTT.